These T cell receptor beta chains were read from a single sample in a study of blood T cell repertoires in COVID-19. Here immunoSEQ multiplex PCR was the method, and the copy in TCRdb shows in-frame clones only, minus some. The repertoire holds approximately 100,000 clones, with over 60% as singletons. The sample consisted of peripheral blood. The receptors shown here come from a human donor in a cohort sampled during active or convalescent COVID-19. Each CDR3 is given with its conserved first and last residue. The D gene is left open where the match is weak. Clone sizes are given selectively: once, few, many, or a class where the clone is expanded.

v_gene,abundance,d_gene,j_gene,CDR3aa,CDR3nt
TRBV18,-,-,TRBJ2-1,CASSPPPQYNEQFF,TGTGCCAGCTCACCACCGCCGCAGTACAATGAGCAGTTCTTC
TRBV11-3,few,-,TRBJ2-2,CASSTGTDGGPGTGELFF,TGTGCCAGCAGCACAGGTACTGACGGGGGGCCGGGCACCGGGGAGCTGTTTTTT
TRBV27,-,TRBD1,TRBJ2-7,CASSISGTGYEQYF,TGTGCCAGCAGTATCTCCGGGACAGGGTACGAGCAGTACTTC
TRBV19,few,TRBD2,TRBJ2-2,CASRTSGTGELFF,TGTGCCAGTAGAACTAGCGGTACCGGGGAGCTGTTTTTT
TRBV18,-,-,TRBJ2-1,CASSPPVVDRLSYNEQFF,TGTGCCAGCTCACCACCGGTTGTTGACAGACTCTCCTACAATGAGCAGTTCTTC
TRBV4-1,-,TRBD1,TRBJ2-7,CASSPRQGGYEQYF,TGCGCCAGCAGCCCCCGACAGGGGGGGTACGAGCAGTACTTC
TRBV4-3,-,TRBD2,TRBJ2-1,CASSQSPAGVGNNEQFF,TGCGCCAGCAGCCAATCCCCAGCGGGAGTAGGGAACAATGAGCAGTTCTTC
TRBV2,once,-,TRBJ1-6,CASSGTINSPLHF,TGTGCCAGCTCGGGAACTATTAATTCACCCCTCCACTTT
TRBV6-5,-,-,TRBJ2-5,CASSYAAQGTQYF,TGTGCCAGCAGTTACGCGGCGCAAGGGACCCAGTACTTC
TRBV10-2,-,-,TRBJ2-7,CASSETPTVYEQYF,TGCGCCAGCAGTGAGACTCCTACAGTCTACGAGCAGTACTTC
TRBV5-6,few,-,TRBJ2-2,CASSLAWGRDSGELFF,TGTGCCAGCAGCCTGGCCTGGGGCCGGGACTCCGGGGAGCTGTTTTTT